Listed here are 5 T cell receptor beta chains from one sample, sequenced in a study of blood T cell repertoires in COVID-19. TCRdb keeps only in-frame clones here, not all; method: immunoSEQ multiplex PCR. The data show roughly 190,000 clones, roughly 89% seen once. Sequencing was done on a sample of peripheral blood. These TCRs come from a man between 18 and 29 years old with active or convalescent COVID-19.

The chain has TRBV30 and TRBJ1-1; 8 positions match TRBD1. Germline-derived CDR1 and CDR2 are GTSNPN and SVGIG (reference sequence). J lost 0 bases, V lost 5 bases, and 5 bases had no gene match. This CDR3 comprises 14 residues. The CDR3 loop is CAWRGQALNTEAFF. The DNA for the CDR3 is TGTGCCTGGCGGGGACAGGCCTTGAACACTGAAGCTTTCTTT.

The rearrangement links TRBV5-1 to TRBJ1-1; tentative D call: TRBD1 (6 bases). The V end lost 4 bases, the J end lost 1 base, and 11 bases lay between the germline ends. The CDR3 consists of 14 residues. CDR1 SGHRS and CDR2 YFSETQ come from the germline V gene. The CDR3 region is CASSIGQSNTEAFF. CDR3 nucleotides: TGCGCCAGCAGCATCGGACAGTCGAACACTGAAGCTTTCTTT.

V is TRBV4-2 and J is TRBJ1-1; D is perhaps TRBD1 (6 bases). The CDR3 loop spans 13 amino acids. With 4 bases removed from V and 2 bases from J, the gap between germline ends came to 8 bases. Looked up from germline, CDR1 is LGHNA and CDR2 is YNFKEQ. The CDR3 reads CASSRTVNTEAFF. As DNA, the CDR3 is TGTGCCAGCAGCCGGACAGTAAACACTGAAGCTTTCTTT.

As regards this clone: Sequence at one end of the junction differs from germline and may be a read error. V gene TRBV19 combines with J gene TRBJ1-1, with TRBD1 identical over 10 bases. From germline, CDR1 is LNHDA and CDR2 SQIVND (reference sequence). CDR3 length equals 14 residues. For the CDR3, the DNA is TGTGCCAGTAGTACAACGACAGGGGGCAAGTGGGAATACTTT. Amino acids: CASSTTTGGKWEYF.

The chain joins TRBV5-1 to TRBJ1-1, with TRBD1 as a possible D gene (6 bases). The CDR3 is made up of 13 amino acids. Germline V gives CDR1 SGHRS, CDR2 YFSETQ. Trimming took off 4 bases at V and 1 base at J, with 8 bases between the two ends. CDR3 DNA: TGCGCCAGCAGCGTGACAGGGAACACTGAAGCTTTCTTT. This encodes CASSVTGNTEAFF.